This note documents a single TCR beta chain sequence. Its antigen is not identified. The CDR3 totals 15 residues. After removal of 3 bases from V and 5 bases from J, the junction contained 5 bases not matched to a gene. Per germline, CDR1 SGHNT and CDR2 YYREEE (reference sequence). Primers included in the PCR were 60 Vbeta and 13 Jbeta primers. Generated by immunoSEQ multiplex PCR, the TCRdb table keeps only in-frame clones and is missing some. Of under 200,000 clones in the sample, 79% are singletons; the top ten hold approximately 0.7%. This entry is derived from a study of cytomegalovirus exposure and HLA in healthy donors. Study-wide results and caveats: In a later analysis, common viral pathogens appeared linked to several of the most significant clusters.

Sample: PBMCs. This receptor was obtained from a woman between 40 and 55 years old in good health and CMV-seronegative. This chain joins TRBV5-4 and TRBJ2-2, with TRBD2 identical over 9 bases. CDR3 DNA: TGTGCCAGCAGCTCAGCGGGGGGTGAAACCGGGGAGCTGTTTTTT. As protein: CASSSAGGETGELFF.